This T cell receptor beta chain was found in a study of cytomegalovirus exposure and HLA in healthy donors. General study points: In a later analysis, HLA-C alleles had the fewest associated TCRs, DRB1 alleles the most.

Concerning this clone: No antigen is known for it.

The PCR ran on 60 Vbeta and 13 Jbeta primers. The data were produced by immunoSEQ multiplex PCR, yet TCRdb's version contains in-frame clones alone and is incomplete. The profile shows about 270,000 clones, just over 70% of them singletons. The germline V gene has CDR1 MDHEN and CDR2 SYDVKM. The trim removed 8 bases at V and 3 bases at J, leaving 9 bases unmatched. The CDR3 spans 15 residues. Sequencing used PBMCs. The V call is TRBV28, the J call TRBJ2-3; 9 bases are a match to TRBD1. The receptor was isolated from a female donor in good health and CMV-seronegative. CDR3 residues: CASVSPGTGTDTQYF. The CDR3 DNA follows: TGTGCCAGCGTCAGTCCCGGGACAGGGACAGATACGCAGTATTTT. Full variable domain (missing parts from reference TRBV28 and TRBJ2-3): DVKVTQSSRYLVKRTGEKVFLECVQDMDHENMFWYRQDPGLGLRLIYFSYDVKMKEKGDIPEGYSVSREKKERFSLILESASTNQTSMYLCASVSPGTGTDTQYFGPGTRLTVL.